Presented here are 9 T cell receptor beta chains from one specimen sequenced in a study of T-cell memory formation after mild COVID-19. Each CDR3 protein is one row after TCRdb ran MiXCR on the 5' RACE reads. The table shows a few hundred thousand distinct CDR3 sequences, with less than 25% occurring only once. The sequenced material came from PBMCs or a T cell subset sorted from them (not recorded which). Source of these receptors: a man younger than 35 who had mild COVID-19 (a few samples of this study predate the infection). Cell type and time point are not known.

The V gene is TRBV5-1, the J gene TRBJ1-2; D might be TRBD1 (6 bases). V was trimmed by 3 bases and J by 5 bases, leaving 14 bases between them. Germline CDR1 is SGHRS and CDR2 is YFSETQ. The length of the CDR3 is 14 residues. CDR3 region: CASSSDPGEYGYTF. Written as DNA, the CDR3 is TGCGCCAGCAGCTCGGACCCAGGGGAATATGGCTACACCTTC.

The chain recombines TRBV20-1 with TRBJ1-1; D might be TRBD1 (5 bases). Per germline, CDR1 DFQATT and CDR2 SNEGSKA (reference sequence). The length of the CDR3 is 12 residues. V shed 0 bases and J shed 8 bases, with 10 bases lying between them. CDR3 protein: CSARDRGVEAFF. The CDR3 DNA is TGCAGTGCTAGAGATCGAGGGGTGGAAGCTTTCTTT.

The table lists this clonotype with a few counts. Written as DNA, the CDR3 is TGTGCCAGCAGCTTGAGCAGGGGGAATACGCAGTATTTT. Its protein product is CASSLSRGNTQYF. The rearrangement uses TRBV7-2 and TRBJ2-3; 7 nucleotides agree with TRBD1. The CDR3 has 13 amino acids. Germline V gene data show CDR1 as SGHTA and CDR2 as FQGNSA. With V trimmed by 3 bases and J by 7 bases, 4 bases remained unmatched.

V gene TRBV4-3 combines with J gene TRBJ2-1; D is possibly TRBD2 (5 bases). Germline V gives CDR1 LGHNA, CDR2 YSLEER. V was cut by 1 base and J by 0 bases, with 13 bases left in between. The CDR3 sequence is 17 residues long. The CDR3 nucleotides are TGCGCCAGCAGCCAAGGACTACTGCAAAGCTCCTACAATGAGCAGTTCTTC. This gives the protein CASSQGLLQSSYNEQFF.

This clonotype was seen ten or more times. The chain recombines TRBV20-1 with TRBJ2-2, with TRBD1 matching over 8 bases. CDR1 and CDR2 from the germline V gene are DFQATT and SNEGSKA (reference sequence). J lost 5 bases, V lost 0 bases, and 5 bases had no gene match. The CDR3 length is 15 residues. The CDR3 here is CSARDQGAGTGELFF. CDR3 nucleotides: TGCAGTGCTAGAGATCAGGGGGCGGGTACCGGGGAGCTGTTTTTT.

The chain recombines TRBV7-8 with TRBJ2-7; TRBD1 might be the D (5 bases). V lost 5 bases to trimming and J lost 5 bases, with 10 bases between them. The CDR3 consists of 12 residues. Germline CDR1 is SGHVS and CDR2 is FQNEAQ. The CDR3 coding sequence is TGTGCCAGCAGCCCCAGGGCCCACGAGCAGTACTTC. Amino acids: CASSPRAHEQYF.

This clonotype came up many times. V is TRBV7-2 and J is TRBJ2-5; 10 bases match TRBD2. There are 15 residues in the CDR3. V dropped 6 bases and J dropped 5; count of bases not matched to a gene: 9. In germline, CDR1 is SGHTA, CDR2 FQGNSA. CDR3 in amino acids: CASSLSGGARETQYF. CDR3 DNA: TGTGCCAGCAGTTTGAGCGGGGGGGCTCGGGAGACCCAGTACTTC. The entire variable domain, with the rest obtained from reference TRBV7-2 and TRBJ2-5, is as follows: GAGVSQSPSNKVTEKGKDVELRCDPISGHTALYWYRQSLGQGLEFLIYFQGNSAPDKSGLPSDRFSAERTGGSVSTLTIQRTQQEDSAVYLCASSLSGGARETQYFGPGTRLLVL.

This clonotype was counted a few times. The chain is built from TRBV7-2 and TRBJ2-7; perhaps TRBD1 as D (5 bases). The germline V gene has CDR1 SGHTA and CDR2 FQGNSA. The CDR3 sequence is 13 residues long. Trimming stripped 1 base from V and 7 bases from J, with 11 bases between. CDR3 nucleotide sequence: TGTGCCAGCAGCTTAGGACAGCTTGGGGAGCAGTACTTC. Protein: CASSLGQLGEQYF. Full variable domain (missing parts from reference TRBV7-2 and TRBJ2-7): GAGVSQSPSNKVTEKGKDVELRCDPISGHTALYWYRQSLGQGLEFLIYFQGNSAPDKSGLPSDRFSAERTGGSVSTLTIQRTQQEDSAVYLCASSLGQLGEQYFGPGTRLTVT.

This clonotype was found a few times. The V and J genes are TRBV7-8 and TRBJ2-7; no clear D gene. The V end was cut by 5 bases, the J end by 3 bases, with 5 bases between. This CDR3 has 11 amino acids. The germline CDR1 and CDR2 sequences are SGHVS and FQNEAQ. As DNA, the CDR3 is TGTGCCAGCAGCGCGAGCTACGAGCAGTACGTC. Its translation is CASSASYEQYV.